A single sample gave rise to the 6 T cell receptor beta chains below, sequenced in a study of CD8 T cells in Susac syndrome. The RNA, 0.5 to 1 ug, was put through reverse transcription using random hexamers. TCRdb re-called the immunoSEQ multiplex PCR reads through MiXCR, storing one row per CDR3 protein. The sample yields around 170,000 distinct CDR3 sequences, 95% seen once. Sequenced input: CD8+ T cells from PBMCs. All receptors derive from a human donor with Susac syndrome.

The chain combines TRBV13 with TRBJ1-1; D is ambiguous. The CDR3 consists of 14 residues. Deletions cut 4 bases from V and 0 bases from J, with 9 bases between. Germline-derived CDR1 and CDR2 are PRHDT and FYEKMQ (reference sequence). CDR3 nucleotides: TGTGCCAGCAGCTCCTGGACGATGAACACTGAAGCTTTCTTT. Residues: CASSSWTMNTEAFF.

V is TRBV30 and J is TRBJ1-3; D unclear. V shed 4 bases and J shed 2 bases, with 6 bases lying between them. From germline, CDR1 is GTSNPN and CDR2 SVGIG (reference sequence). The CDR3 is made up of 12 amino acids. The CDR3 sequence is CAWTVAGNTIYF. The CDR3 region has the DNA TGTGCCTGGACGGTTGCTGGAAACACCATATATTTT.

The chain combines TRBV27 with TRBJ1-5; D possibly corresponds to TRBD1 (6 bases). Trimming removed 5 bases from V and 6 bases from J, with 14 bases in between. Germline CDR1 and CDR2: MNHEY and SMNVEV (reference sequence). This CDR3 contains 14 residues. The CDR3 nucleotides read TGTGCCAGCAGTCCTCAGGGGAGGTTTCAGCCCCAGCATTTT. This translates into CASSPQGRFQPQHF.

CDR3 loop: CSVYRGGAYGYTF. In nucleotides, the CDR3 is TGCAGCGTGTACCGCGGGGGCGCTTATGGCTACACCTTC. This chain connects TRBV29-1 to TRBJ1-2; tentative D call: TRBD1 (6 bases). CDR3 length: 13 residues. Deletions cut 6 bases from V and 5 bases from J, with 16 bases between. CDR1 is SQVTM, CDR2 ANQGSEA, per germline.

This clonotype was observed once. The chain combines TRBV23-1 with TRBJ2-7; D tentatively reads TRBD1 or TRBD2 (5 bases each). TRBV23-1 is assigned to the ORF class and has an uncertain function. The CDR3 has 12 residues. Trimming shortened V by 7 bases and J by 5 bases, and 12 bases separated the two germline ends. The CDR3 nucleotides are TGCGCCAGCACAGGGAGTCGCGACGAGCAGTACTTC. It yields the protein CASTGSRDEQYF.

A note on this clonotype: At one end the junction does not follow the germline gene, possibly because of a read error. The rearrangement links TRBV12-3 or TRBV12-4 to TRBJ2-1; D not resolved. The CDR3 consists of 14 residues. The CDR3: CASSLGRSNNEQFF. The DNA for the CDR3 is TGTGCCAGCAGCTTAGGGCGGAGTAACAATGAGCAGTTCTTC.